Detailed here is one T cell receptor beta chain. What it recognizes is unknown. The method was immunoSEQ multiplex PCR; TCRdb's version includes in-frame clones alone and lacks a portion of them. The data hold approximately 150,000 clones, with roughly 92% observed a single time. V lost 3 bases, J lost 5 bases, and 16 bases lay in between. This CDR3 spans 15 amino acids. CDR1 is SGHVS, CDR2 FQNEAQ, per germline. This record belongs to a study of T cell responses to AZD1222 COVID-19 vaccine. Study-level points and caveats: After two AZD1222 doses, spike-specific TCR breadth and depth rose versus day 0. Reports say nearly half of spike-specific TCRs go after unmutated variant regions.

This TCR came from an adult in good health. The chain combines TRBV7-8 with TRBJ1-1, with a weak D call TRBD1 (6 bases). Sequences were derived from peripheral blood, sampled on day 0 of AZD1222 vaccination. The chain's CDR3 is CASSLTTGRGTEAFF. The CDR3, as DNA: TGTGCCAGCAGCTTGACTACAGGGCGGGGGACTGAAGCTTTCTTT.